The clone carrying this T cell receptor beta chain appeared once. This record belongs to a study of blood T cell repertoires in COVID-19. Measured with immunoSEQ multiplex PCR; TCRdb has only the in-frame clones, and not every one. Counted here are fewer than 650,000 clones, around 90% occurring once; the ten biggest clones make up less than 9.5%. The CDR3 contains 15 residues. J was trimmed by 0 bases and V by 6 bases; bases with no gene match: 2. The germline gives CDR1 SGHTA, CDR2 FQGTGA. The chain is built from TRBV7-3 and TRBJ2-2; TRBD1 agrees at 9 bases. Sequencing was carried out using peripheral blood. This sequence was found in a woman in her 50s with COVID-19, enrolled during active disease. The DNA for the CDR3 is TGTGCCAGCAGGAGACAGGGGGCGAACACCGGGGAGCTGTTTTTT. Protein sequence: CASRRQGANTGELFF.